The entry that follows covers one T cell receptor beta chain sequence. Trimming removed 6 bases from V and 1 base from J, with 7 bases in between. CDR3 length: 13 amino acids. Germline V gene lookup returns CDR1 SNHLY and CDR2 FYNNEI. This sample was included in a study of blood T cell repertoires in COVID-19. The protocol was immunoSEQ multiplex PCR, while the TCRdb copy is restricted to in-frame clones and leaves out a portion. The top ten clones hold under 2.5% of a sample with approximately 140,000 clones, 65% to 90% of them seen once. Those who participated ranged in age from roughly 18 to 90 years and resided in under 25 US areas. What the recovered Cohort 3 donors had was two negative PCRs, clearance, or symptom resolution.

Sample: PBMCs or T cells enriched from blood (not recorded which). J is TRBJ2-1 and V is TRBV2; D might be TRBD1 (6 bases). This sequence was found in a woman in her 50s who had recovered from COVID-19. The CDR3 DNA reads TGTGCCAGCAGAACAGGGTCCTACAATGAGCAGTTCTTC. Its translation is CASRTGSYNEQFF.